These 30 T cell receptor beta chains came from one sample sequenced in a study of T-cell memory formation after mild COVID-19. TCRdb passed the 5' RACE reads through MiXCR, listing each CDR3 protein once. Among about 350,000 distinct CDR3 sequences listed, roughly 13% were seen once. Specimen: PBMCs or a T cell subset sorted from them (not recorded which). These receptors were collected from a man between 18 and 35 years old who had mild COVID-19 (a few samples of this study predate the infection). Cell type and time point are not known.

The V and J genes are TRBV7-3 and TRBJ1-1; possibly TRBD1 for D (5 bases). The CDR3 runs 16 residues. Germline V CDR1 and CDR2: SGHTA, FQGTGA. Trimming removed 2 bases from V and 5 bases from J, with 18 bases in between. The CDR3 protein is CASSLDGLRDRTEAFF. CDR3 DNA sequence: TGTGCCAGCAGCTTAGATGGTCTCAGGGATCGTACTGAAGCTTTCTTT.

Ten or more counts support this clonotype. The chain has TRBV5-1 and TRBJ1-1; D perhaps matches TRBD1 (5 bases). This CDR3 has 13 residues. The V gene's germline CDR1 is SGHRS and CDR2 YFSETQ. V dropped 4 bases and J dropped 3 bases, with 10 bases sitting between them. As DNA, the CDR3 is TGCGCCAGCAGCAAAGGACACGACACTGAAGCTTTCTTT. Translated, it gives CASSKGHDTEAFF. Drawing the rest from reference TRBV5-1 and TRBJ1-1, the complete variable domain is KAGVTQTPRYLIKTRGQQVTLSCSPISGHRSVSWYQQTPGQGLQFLFEYFSETQRNKGNFPGRFSGRQFSNSRSEMNVSTLELGDSALYLCASSKGHDTEAFFGQGTRLTVV.

For the CDR3, the DNA is TGTGCCACCAGCAGAGACAGGGGGCCGAATGAGCAGTTCTTC. It encodes CATSRDRGPNEQFF. The V and J genes are TRBV15 and TRBJ2-1; TRBD1 agrees at 8 bases. The CDR3 is 14 amino acids. V was clipped by 0 bases and J by 7 bases; unmatched bases: 2. CDR1 and CDR2 (germline): LNHNV, YYDKDF (reference sequence). Complete variable domain (other parts from reference TRBV15 and TRBJ2-1): DAMVIQNPRYQVTQFGKPVTLSCSQTLNHNVMYWYQQKSSQAPKLLFHYYDKDFNNEADTPDNFQSRRPNTSFCFLDIRSPGLGDTAMYLCATSRDRGPNEQFFGPGTRLTVL.

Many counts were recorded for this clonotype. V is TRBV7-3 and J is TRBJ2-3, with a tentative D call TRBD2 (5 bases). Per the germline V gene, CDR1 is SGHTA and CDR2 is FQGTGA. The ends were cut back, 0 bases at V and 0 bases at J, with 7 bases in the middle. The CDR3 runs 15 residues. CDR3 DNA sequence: TGTGCCAGCAGCTTAACCGGGGTTAGCACAGATACGCAGTATTTT. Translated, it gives CASSLTGVSTDTQYF.

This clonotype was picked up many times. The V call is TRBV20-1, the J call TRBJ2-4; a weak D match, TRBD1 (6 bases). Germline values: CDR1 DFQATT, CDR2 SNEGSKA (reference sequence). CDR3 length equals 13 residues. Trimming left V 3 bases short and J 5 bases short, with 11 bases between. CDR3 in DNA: TGCAGTGCTAGCGGACAGCCCGAAAACATTCAGTACTTC. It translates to CSASGQPENIQYF.

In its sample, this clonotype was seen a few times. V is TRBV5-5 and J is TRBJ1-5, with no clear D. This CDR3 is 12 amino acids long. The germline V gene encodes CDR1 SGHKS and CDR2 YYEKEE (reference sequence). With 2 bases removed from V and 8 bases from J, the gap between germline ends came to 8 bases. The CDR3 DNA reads TGTGCCAGCAGCTTCGGCTCCAAGCCCCAGCATTTT. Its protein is CASSFGSKPQHF.

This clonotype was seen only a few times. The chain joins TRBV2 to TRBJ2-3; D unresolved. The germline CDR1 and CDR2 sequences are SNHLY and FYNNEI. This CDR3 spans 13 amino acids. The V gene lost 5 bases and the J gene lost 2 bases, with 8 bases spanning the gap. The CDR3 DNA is TGTGCCAGCAGTTCTGAAAACACAGATACGCAGTATTTT. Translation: CASSSENTDTQYF.

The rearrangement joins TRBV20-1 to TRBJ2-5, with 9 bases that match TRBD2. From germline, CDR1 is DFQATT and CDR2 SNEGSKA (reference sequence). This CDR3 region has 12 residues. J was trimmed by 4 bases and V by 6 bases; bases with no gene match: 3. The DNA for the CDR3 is TGCAGTGCCTTGGGACTAGCAGAGACCCAGTACTTC. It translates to CSALGLAETQYF.

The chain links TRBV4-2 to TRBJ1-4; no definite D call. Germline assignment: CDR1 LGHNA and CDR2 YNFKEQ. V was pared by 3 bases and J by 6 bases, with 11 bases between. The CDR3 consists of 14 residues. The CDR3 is CASSQVTQDEKLFF. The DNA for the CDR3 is TGTGCCAGCAGCCAGGTCACGCAAGATGAAAAACTGTTTTTT.

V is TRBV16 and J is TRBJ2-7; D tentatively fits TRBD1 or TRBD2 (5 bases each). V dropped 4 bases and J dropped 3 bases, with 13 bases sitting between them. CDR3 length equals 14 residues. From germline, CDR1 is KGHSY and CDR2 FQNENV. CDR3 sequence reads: CASSRRDEDYEQYF. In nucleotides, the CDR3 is TGTGCCAGCAGCCGACGGGACGAAGACTACGAGCAGTACTTC.

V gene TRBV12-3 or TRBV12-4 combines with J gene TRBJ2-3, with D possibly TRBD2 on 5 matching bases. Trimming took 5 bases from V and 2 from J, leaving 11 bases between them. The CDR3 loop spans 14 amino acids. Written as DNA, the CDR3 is TGTGCCAGCAGTCAAGACTATAACACAGATACGCAGTATTTT. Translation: CASSQDYNTDTQYF.

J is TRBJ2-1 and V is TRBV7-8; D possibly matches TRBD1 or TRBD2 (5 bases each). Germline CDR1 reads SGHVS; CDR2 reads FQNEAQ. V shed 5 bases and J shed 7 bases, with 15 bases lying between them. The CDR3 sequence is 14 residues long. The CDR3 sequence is CASSAGTPWNEQFF. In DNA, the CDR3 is TGTGCCAGCAGCGCAGGGACCCCTTGGAATGAGCAGTTCTTC.

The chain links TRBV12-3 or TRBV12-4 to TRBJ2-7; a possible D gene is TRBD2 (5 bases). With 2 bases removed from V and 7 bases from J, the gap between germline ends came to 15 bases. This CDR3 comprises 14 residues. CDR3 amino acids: CASSLWASRGEQYV. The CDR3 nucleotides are TGTGCCAGCAGTTTATGGGCCTCTAGAGGGGAGCAGTACGTC.

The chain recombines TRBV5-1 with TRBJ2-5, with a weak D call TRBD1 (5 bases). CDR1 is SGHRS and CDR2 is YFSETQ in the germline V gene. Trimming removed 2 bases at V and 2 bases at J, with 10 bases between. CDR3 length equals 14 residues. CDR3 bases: TGCGCCAGCAGCTTCCGACAGCCTCAAGAGACCCAGTACTTC. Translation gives CASSFRQPQETQYF.

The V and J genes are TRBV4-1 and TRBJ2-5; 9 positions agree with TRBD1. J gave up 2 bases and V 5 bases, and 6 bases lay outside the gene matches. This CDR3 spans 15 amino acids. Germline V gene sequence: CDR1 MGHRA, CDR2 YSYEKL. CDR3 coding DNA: TGCGCCAGCAGCGACAGGGGGTGGAAGCAAGAGACCCAGTACTTC. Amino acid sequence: CASSDRGWKQETQYF.

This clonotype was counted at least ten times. CDR3 nucleotide sequence: TGTGCCAGCACCGGGGGCAGGAAAAAGTACTTC. This codes for CASTGGRKKYF. The V gene is TRBV27, the J gene TRBJ2-7; D possibly uses TRBD1 or TRBD2 (6 bases each). Germline CDR1 reads MNHEY; CDR2 reads SMNVEV (reference sequence). Trimming pared 7 bases from V and 11 bases from J, leaving 15 bases between. The CDR3 is 11 amino acids.

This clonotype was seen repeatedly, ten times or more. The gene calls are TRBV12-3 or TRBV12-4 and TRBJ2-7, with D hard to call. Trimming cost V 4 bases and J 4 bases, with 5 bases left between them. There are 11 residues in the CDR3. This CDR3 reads CASSSGYEQYV. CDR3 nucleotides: TGTGCCAGCAGTTCCGGGTACGAGCAGTACGTC.

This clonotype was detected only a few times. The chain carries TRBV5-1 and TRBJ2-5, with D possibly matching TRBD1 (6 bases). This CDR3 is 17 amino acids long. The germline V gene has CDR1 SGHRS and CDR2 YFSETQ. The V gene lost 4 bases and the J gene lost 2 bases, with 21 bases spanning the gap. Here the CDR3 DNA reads TGCGCCAGCAGCCTCACCTACTCGGACAGAATACAAGAGACCCAGTACTTC. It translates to CASSLTYSDRIQETQYF.

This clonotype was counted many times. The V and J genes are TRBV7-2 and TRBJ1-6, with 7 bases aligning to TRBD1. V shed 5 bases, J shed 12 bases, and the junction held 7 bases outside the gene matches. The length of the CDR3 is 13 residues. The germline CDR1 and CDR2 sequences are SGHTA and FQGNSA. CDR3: CASSMAGGGPLHF. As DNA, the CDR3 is TGTGCCAGCAGCATGGCAGGGGGTGGACCCCTCCACTTT.

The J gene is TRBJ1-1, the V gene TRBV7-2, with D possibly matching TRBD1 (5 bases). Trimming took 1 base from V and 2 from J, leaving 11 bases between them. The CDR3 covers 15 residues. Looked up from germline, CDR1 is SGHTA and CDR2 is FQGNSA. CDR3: CASSLGGGGNTEAFF. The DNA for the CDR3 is TGTGCCAGCAGCTTAGGGGGGGGTGGTAACACTGAAGCTTTCTTT.

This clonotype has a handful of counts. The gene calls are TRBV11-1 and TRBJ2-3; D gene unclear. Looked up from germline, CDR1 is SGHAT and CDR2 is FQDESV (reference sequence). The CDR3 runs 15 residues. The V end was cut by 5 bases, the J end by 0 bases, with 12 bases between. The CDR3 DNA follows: TGTGCCAGCAGCCCTCGGACCATTAGCACAGATACGCAGTATTTT. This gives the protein CASSPRTISTDTQYF.

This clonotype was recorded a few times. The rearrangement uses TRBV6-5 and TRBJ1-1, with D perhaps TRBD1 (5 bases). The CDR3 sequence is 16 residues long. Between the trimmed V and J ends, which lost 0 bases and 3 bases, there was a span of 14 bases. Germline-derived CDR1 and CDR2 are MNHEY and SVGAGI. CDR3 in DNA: TGTGCCAGCAGTTACTCGTCGGGCCGCAGGGACACTGAAGCTTTCTTT. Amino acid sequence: CASSYSSGRRDTEAFF.

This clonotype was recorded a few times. The CDR3 spells CATSTYRTGTYEQYF. The CDR3 region has the DNA TGTGCCACCAGCACATACCGGACAGGGACCTACGAGCAGTACTTC. The chain joins TRBV15 to TRBJ2-7; 8 nucleotides match TRBD1. Germline lookup yields CDR1 LNHNV and CDR2 YYDKDF (reference sequence). The V and J ends lost 4 bases and 2 bases, in that order; junction bases with no gene match: 7. The CDR3 is made up of 15 amino acids.

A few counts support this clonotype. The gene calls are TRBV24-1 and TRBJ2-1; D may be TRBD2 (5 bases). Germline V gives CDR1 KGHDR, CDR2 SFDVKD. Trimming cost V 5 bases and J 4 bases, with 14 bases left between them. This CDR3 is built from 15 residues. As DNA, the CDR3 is TGTGCCACCAGTGGGGCCGGGGTAGTTTACAATGAGCAGTTCTTC. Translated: CATSGAGVVYNEQFF.

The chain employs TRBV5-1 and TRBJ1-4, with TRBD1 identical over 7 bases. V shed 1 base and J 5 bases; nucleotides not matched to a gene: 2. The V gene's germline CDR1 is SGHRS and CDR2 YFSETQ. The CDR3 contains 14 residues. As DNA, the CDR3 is TGCGCCAGCAGCTTGACGACAGGGAATGAAAAACTGTTTTTT. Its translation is CASSLTTGNEKLFF.

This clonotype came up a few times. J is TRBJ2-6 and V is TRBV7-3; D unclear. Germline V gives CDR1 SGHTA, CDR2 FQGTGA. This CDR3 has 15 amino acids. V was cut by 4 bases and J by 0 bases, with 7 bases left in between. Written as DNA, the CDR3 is TGTGCCAGCAGCTCCGCCGGCTCTGGGGCCAACGTCCTGACTTTC. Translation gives CASSSAGSGANVLTF.

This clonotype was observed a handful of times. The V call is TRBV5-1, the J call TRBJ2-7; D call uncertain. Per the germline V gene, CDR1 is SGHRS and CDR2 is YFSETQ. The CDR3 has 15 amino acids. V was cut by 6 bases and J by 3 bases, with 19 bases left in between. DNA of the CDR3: TGCGCCAGCAAGGATGCAGTCGGCGGATTCTACGAGCAGTACTTC. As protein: CASKDAVGGFYEQYF.

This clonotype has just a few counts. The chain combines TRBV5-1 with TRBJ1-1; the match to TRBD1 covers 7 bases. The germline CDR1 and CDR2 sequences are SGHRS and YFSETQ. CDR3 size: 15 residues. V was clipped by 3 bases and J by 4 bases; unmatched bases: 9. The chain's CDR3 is CASSSRTGWGTEAFF. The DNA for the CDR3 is TGCGCCAGCAGCTCGAGGACAGGCTGGGGCACTGAAGCTTTCTTT. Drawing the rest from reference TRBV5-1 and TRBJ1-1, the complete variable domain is KAGVTQTPRYLIKTRGQQVTLSCSPISGHRSVSWYQQTPGQGLQFLFEYFSETQRNKGNFPGRFSGRQFSNSRSEMNVSTLELGDSALYLCASSSRTGWGTEAFFGQGTRLTVV.

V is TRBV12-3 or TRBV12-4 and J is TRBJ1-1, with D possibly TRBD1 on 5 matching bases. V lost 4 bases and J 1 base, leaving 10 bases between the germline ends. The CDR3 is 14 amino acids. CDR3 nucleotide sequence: TGTGCCAGCAGTTCACTGACAGCGAACACTGAAGCTTTCTTT. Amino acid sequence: CASSSLTANTEAFF.

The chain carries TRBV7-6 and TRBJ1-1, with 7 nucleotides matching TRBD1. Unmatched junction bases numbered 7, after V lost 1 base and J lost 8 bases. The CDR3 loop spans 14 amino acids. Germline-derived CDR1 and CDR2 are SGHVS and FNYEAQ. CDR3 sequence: CASSLEGAGSEAFF. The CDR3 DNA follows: TGTGCCAGCAGCTTAGAGGGGGCAGGGTCCGAAGCTTTCTTT. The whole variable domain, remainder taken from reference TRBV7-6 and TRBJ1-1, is GAGVSQSPRYKVTKRGQDVALRCDPISGHVSLYWYRQALGQGPEFLTYFNYEAQQDKSGLPNDRFSAERPEGSISTLTIQRTEQRDSAMYRCASSLEGAGSEAFFGQGTRLTVV.